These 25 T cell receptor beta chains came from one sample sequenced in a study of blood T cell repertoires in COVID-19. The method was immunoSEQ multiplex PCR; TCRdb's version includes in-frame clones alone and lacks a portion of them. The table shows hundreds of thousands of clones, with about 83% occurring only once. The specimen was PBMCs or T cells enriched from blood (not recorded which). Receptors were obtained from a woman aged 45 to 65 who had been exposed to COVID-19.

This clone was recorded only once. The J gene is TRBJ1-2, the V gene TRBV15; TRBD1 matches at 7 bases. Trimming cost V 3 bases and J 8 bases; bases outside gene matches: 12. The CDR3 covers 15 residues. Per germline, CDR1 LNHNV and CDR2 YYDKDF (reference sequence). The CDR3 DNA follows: TGTGCCACCAGCAGGGGGGGAGCGACAGGGAGAGGCTACACCTTC. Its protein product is CATSRGGATGRGYTF.

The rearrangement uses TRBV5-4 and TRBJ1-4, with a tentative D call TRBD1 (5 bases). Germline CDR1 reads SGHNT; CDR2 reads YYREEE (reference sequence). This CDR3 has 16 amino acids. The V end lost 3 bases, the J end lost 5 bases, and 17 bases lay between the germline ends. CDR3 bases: TGTGCCAGCAGCTCGGGACGTCCCGGGAGGAATGAAAAACTGTTTTTT. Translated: CASSSGRPGRNEKLFF.

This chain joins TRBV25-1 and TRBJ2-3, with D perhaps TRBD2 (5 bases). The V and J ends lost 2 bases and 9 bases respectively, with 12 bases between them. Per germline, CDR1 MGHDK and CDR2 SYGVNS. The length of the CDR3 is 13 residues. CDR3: CASSEGGYSTQYF. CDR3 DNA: TGTGCCAGCAGTGAAGGAGGCTACAGCACGCAGTATTTT.

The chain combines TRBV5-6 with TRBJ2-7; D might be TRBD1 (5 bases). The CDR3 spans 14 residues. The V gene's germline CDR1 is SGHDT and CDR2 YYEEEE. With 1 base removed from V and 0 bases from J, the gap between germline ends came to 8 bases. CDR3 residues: CASSLRGNSYEQYF. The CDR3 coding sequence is TGTGCCAGCAGCTTGAGGGGCAACTCCTACGAGCAGTACTTC.

This CDR3 reads CASSLWPTGTEAFF. The CDR3 DNA is TGTGCCAGCAGCCTTTGGCCCACGGGCACTGAAGCTTTCTTT. The rearrangement joins TRBV14 to TRBJ1-1, with D unresolved. The CDR3 has 14 residues. Germline values: CDR1 SGHDN, CDR2 FVKESK. The V end was cut by 4 bases, the J end by 4 bases, with 13 bases between.

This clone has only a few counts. CDR3 DNA sequence: TGTGCCAGCAGTTACAAGGGGCGTAATGAAAAACTGTTTTTT. This codes for CASSYKGRNEKLFF. The chain links TRBV6-2 or TRBV6-3 to TRBJ1-4, with D possibly matching TRBD1 (5 bases). Deletions cut 2 bases from V and 4 bases from J, with 8 bases between. The CDR3 extends over 14 amino acids. Per germline, CDR1 MNHEY and CDR2 SVGEGT.

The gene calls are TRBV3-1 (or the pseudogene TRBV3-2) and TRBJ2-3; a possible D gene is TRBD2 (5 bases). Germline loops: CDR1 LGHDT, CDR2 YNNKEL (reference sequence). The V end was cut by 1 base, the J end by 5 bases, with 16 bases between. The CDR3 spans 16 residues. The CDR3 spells CASSQGTAGVGDTQYF. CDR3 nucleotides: TGTGCCAGCAGCCAAGGGACTGCTGGTGTGGGAGATACGCAGTATTTT.

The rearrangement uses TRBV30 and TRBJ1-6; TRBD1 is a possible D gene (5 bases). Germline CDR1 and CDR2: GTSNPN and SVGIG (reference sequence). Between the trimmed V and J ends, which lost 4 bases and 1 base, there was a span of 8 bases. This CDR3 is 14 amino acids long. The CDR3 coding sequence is TGTGCCTGGACCTCAGGGTCCTATAATTCACCCCTCCACTTT. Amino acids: CAWTSGSYNSPLHF.

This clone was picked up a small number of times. The CDR3 here is CASSLSGNTEAFF. The CDR3 bases are TGTGCCAGCAGTTTATCCGGGAACACTGAAGCTTTCTTT. The chain uses TRBV12-3 or TRBV12-4 and TRBJ1-1; D not certain. This CDR3 contains 13 residues. Trimming left V 2 bases short and J 1 base short, with 5 bases between.

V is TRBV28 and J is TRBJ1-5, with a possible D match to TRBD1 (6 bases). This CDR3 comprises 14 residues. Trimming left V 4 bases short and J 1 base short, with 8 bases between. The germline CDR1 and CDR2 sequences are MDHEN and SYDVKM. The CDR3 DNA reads TGTGCCAGCAGTTGGACAGCGAGCAATCAGCCCCAGCATTTT. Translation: CASSWTASNQPQHF. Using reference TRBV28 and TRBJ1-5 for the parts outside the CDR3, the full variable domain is DVKVTQSSRYLVKRTGEKVFLECVQDMDHENMFWYRQDPGLGLRLIYFSYDVKMKEKGDIPEGYSVSREKKERFSLILESASTNQTSMYLCASSWTASNQPQHFGDGTRLSIL.

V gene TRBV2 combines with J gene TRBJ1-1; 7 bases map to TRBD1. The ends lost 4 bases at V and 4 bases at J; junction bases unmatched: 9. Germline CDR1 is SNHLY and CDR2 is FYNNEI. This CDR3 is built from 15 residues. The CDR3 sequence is CASSVLQGWVTEAFF. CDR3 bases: TGTGCCAGCAGTGTACTACAGGGGTGGGTCACTGAAGCTTTCTTT.

DNA for the CDR3: TGTGCCAGCAGCGCTCTAGCGGGGAAAGGGGACATTCAGTACTTC. This codes for CASSALAGKGDIQYF. J is TRBJ2-4 and V is TRBV9, with 9 bases aligning to TRBD2. V lost 3 bases and J lost 8; bases outside the gene matches: 9. The germline V gene encodes CDR1 SGDLS and CDR2 YYNGEE. The CDR3 contains 15 residues.

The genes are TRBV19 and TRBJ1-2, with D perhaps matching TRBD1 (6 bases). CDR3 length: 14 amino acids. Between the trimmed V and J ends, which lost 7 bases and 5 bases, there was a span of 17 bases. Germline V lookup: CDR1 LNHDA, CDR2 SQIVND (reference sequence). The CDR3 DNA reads TGTGCCAGTACCGAACAGGGTTCAGTTTATGGCTACACCTTC. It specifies CASTEQGSVYGYTF.

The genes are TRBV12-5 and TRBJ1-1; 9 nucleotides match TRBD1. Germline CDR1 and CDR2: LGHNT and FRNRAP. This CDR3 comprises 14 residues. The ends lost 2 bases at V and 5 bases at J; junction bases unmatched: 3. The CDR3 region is CASGLHGTGTEAFF. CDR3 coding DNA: TGTGCTAGTGGTTTGCATGGGACAGGGACTGAAGCTTTCTTT.

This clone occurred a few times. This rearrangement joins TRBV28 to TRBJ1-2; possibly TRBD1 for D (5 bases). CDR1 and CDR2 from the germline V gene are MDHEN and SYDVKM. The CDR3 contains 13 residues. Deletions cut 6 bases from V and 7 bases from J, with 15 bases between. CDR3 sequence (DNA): TGTGCCAGCAGCCCTATAGGGGTTCGTGGCTACACCTTC. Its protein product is CASSPIGVRGYTF.

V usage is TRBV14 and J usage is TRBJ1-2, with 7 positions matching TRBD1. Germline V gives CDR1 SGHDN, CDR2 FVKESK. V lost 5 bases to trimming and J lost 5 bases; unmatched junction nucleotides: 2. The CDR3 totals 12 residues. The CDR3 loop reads CASSGDRYGYTF. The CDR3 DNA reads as TGTGCCAGCAGCGGGGACAGATATGGCTACACCTTC.

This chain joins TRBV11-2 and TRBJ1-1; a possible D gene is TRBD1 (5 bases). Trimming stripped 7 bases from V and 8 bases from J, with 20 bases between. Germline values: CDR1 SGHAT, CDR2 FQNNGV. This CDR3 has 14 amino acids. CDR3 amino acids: CASTFGGAGREAFF. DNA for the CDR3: TGTGCCAGCACCTTTGGAGGGGCGGGTAGAGAAGCTTTCTTT. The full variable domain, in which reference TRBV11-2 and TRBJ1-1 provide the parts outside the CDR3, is EAGVAQSPRYKIIEKRQSVAFWCNPISGHATLYWYQQILGQGPKLLIQFQNNGVVDDSQLPKDRFSAERLKGVDSTLKIQPAKLEDSAVYLCASTFGGAGREAFFGQGTRLTVV.

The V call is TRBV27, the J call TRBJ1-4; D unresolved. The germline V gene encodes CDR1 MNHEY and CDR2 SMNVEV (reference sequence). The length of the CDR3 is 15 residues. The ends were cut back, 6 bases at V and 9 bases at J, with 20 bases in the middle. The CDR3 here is CASSEAATYVKKLFF. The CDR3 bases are TGTGCCAGCAGCGAGGCCGCAACGTATGTGAAAAAACTGTTTTTT. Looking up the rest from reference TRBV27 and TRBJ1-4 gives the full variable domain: EAQVTQNPRYLITVTGKKLTVTCSQNMNHEYMSWYRQDPGLGLRQIYYSMNVEVTDKGDVPEGYKVSRKEKRNFPLILESPSPNQTSLYFCASSEAATYVKKLFFGSGTQLSVL.

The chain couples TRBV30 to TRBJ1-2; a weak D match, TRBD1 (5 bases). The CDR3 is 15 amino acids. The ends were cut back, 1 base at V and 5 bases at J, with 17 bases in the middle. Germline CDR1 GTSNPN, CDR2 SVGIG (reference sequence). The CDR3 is CAWSAPADGGYGYTF. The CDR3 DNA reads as TGTGCCTGGAGTGCTCCCGCCGACGGGGGTTATGGCTACACCTTC.

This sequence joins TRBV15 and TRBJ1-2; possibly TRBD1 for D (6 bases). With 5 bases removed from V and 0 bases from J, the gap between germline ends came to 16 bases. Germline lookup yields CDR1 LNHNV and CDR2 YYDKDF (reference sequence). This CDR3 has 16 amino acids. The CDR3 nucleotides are TGTGCCACCAGCCTCGACAGGAACCCAGCTAACTATGGCTACACCTTC. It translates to CATSLDRNPANYGYTF.

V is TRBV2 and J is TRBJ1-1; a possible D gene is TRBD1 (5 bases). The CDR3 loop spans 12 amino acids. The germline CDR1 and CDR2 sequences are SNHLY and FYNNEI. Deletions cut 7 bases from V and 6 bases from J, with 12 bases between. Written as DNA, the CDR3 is TGTGCCAGCACCGGGGGGGTCTCTGAAGCTTTCTTT. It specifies CASTGGVSEAFF.

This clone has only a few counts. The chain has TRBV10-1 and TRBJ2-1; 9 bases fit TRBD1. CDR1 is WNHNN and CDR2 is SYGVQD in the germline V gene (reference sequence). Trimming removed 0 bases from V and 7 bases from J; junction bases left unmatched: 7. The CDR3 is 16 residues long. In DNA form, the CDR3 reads TGCGCCAGCAGTGAGTCCGGGACAGGGAAATGGAATGAGCAGTTCTTC. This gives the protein CASSESGTGKWNEQFF.

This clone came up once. The CDR3 here is CASSTLAANYGYTF. Here the CDR3 DNA reads TGTGCCAGCAGTACGTTGGCGGCGAACTATGGCTACACCTTC. The V gene is TRBV11-2, the J gene TRBJ1-2, with D unclear. Germline CDR1 SGHAT, CDR2 FQNNGV. CDR3 length: 14 amino acids. Trimming took 6 bases from V and 2 from J, leaving 13 bases between them. Full variable domain (remainder filled in from reference TRBV11-2 and TRBJ1-2): EAGVAQSPRYKIIEKRQSVAFWCNPISGHATLYWYQQILGQGPKLLIQFQNNGVVDDSQLPKDRFSAERLKGVDSTLKIQPAKLEDSAVYLCASSTLAANYGYTFGSGTRLTVV.

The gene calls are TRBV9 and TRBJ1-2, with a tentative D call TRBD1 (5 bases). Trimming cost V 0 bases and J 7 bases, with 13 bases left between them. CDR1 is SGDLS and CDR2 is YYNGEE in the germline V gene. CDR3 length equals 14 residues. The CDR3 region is CASSVEIGRGGYTF. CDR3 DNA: TGTGCCAGCAGCGTAGAAATTGGAAGGGGTGGCTACACCTTC.

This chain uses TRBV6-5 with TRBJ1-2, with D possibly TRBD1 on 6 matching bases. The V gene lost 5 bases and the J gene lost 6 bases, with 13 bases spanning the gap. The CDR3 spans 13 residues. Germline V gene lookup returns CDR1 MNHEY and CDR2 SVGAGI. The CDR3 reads CASSPTGMDGYTF. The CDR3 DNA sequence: TGTGCCAGCAGTCCCACAGGGATGGATGGCTACACCTTC.